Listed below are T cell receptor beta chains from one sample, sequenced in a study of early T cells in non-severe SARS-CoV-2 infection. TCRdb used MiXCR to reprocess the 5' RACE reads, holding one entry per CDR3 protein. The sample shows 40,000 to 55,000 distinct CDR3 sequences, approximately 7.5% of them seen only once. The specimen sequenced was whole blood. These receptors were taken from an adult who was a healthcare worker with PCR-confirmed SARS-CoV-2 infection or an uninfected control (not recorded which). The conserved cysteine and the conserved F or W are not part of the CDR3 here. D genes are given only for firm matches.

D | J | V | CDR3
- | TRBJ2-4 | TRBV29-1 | SVRGAILNIQY
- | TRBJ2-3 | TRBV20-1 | SAPHRAHTDTQY
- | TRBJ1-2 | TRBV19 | ASSAGTPNYGYT
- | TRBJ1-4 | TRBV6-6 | ASSSGRDKLF
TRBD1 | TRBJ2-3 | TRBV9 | ASSPMTGGRDTQY
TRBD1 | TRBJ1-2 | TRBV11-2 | ASSLGQGNYGYT
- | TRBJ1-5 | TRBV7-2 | ASSPSQGNQPQH
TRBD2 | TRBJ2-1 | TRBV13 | ASSPNGGGANEQF
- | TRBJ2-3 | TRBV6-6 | ASRWGRSSSTDTQY
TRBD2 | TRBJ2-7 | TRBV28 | ASSLASGGAYEQY
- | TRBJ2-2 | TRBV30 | AWIPTWTGELF
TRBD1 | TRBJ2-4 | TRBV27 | ASRGQENIQY
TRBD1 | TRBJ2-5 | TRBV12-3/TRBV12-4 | ASEDRGLETQY
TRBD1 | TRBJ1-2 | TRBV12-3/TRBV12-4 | ASTMAGGHYGYT
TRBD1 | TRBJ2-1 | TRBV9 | ASSESGTGYNEQF
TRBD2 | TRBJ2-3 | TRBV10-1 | ASSELTSGALTDTQY
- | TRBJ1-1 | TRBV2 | ASSETTDMNTEAF
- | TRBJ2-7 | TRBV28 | ASSFGRYEQY
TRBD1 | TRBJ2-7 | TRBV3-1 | ASSQGDRAVYEQY
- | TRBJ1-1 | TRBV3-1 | ASSQGLYTEAF
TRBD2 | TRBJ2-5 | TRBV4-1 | ASSQEGLAQETQY
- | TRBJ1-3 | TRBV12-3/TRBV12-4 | ASSPDSSGNTIY
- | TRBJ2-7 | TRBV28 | ASHSSYEQY
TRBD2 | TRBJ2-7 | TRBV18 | ASSPTSGEDYEQY
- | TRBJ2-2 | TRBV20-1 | SAVTLNTGELF
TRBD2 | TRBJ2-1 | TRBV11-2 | ASSFSGGANNEQF
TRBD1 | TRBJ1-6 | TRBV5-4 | ASSPGQGNGSPLH
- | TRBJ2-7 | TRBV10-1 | ASSERPPHSYEQY
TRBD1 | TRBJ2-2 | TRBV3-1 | ASSQAIRDSGELF
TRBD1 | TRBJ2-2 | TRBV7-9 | ASSNRGLSTGELF
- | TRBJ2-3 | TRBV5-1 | ASSLAGTPGDTQY
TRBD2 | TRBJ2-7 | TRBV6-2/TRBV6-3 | ASSLSGATYEQY
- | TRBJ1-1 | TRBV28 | ASTRGNTEAF
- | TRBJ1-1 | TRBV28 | ASSTRTAGLVEAF
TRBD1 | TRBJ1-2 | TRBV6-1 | ASNSGGFGYT
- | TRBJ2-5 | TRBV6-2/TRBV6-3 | ASSSPSRGETQY
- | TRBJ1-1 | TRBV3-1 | ASSQDYRANTEAF
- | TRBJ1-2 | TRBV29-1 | SVDGQEP
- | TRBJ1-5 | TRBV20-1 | SAIGTQGFNQPQH
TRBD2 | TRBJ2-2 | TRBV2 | ASSSSAGGLTGELF